This T cell receptor beta chain was identified in a study of blood T cells in healthy people across ages. Through a sample-barcoded 5' primer and a J-beta primer mix, a second PCR was run for roughly 6 to 12 cycles. TCRdb processed the 5' RACE reads anew with MiXCR; each CDR3 protein has one entry. Of around 1,000,000 distinct CDR3 sequences listed, 20% to 25% are singletons. The V gene's germline CDR1 is SQVTM and CDR2 ANQGSEA. The CDR3 covers 14 residues. With 4 bases clipped from V and 7 bases from J, the junction kept 10 bases outside the gene matches. The table lists this clonotype with a few counts. These data also featured in a second study, about T cells of mothers and their children.

The chain employs TRBV29-1 and TRBJ2-1; the match to TRBD2 covers 7 bases. The sample was blood. The receptor was derived from a girl aged 2-10 years in good health. The CDR3 DNA follows: TGCAGCGTTGTGGGGGGGGGGACCCGAAATGAGCAGTTCTTC. The encoded protein is CSVVGGGTRNEQFF.